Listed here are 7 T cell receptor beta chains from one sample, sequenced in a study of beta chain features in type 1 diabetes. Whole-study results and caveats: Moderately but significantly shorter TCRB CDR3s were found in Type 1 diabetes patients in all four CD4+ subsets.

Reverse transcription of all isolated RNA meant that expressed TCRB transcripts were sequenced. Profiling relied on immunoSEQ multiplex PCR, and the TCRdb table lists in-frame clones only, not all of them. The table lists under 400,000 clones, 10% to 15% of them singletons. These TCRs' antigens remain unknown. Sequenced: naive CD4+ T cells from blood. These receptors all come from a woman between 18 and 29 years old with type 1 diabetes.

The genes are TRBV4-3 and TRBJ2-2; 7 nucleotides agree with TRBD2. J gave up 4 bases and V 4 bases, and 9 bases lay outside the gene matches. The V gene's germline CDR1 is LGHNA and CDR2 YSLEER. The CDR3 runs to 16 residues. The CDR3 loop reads CASSRGSTSSTGELFF. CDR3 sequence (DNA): TGCGCCAGCAGCCGGGGATCGACTAGCTCCACCGGGGAGCTGTTTTTT.

Written as DNA, the CDR3 is TGCAGCGTTGAGGGGACACAAGGTCAGCCCCAGCATTTT. Translation gives CSVEGTQGQPQHF. V usage is TRBV29-1 and J usage is TRBJ1-5; D perhaps matches TRBD1 (6 bases). With 3 bases removed from V and 6 bases from J, the gap between germline ends came to 12 bases. Looked up from germline, CDR1 is SQVTM and CDR2 is ANQGSEA. This CDR3 has 13 amino acids.

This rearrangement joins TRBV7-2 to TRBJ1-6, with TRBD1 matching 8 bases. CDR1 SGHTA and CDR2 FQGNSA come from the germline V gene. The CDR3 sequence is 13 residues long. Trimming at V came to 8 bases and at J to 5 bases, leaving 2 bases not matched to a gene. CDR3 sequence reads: CASQGANNSPLHF. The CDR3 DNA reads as TGTGCCAGCCAGGGGGCTAATAATTCACCCCTCCACTTT.

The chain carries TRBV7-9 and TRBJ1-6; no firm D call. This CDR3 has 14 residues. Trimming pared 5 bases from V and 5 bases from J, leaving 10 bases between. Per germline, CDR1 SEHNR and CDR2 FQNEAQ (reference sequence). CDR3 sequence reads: CASSPLSDNSPLHF. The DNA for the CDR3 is TGTGCCAGCAGCCCCTTGAGTGATAATTCACCCCTCCACTTT.

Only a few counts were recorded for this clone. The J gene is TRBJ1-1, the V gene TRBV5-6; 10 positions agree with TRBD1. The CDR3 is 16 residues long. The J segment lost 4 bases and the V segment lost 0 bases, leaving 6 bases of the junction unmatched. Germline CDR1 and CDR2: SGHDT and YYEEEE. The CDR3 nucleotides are TGTGCCAGCAGCTTGGTGGGACAGGGGATCGGCACTGAAGCTTTCTTT. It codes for CASSLVGQGIGTEAFF.

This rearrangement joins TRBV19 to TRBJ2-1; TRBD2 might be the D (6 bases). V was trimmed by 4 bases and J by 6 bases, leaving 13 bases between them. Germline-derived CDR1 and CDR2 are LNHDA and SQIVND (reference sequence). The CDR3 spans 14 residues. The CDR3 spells CASSTRTGGNEQFF. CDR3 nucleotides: TGTGCCAGTAGTACTCGGACCGGGGGCAATGAGCAGTTCTTC.

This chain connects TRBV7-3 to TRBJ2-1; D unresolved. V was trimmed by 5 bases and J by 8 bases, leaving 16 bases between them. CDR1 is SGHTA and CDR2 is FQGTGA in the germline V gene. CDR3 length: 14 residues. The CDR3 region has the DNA TGTGCCAGCAGCCCCCCCAATCGACGGGATGAGCAGTTCTTC. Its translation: CASSPPNRRDEQFF.